These 8 T cell receptor beta chains came from one sample sequenced in a study of blood T cell repertoires in COVID-19. Assay: immunoSEQ multiplex PCR; the TCRdb copy retains only in-frame clones and omits some. The sample lists about 88,000 clones, over 65% seen once, with around 13% in the top ten. The source material was peripheral blood. These TCRs come from a woman in her 70s with acute or convalescent COVID-19.

The V gene is TRBV10-1, the J gene TRBJ2-7, with D perhaps matching TRBD2 (7 bases). The V end lost 9 bases, the J end lost 7 bases, and 13 bases lay between the germline ends. CDR1 is WNHNN, CDR2 SYGVQD, per germline (reference sequence). The CDR3 runs to 11 residues. The chain's CDR3 is CARIGRGEQYV. DNA for the CDR3: TGCGCCAGGATTGGGAGGGGGGAGCAGTACGTC.

The V call is TRBV10-3, the J call TRBJ2-1; 11 nucleotides agree with TRBD2. The CDR3 sequence is 15 residues long. Germline CDR1 reads ENHRY; CDR2 reads SYGVKD. Unmatched junction bases numbered 5, after V lost 6 bases and J lost 4 bases. The CDR3 nucleotides read TGTGCCATCAGGACGGGACTAGCGGATTACAATGAGCAGTTCTTC. Its translation: CAIRTGLADYNEQFF.

The V and J genes are TRBV4-3 and TRBJ2-2; a weak D match, TRBD2 (6 bases). Germline V gene data show CDR1 as LGHNA and CDR2 as YSLEER. Trimming pared 0 bases from V and 6 bases from J, leaving 14 bases between. CDR3 size: 16 residues. CDR3 amino acids: CASSQDLGSGSGELFF. The CDR3 DNA reads TGCGCCAGCAGCCAAGATCTCGGGAGTGGGTCCGGGGAGCTGTTTTTT.

The chain couples TRBV5-6 to TRBJ2-3, with 7 bases identical to TRBD2. The CDR3 is 16 residues long. The V and J ends lost 4 bases and 2 bases, in that order; junction bases with no gene match: 10. The germline V gene has CDR1 SGHDT and CDR2 YYEEEE. The CDR3 DNA is TGTGCCAGCAGCCTGGGGCCTAGCGGCCCCACAGATACGCAGTATTTT. This translates into CASSLGPSGPTDTQYF. The entire variable domain, with the rest obtained from reference TRBV5-6 and TRBJ2-3, is as follows: DAGVTQSPTHLIKTRGQQVTLRCSPKSGHDTVSWYQQALGQGPQFIFQYYEEEERQRGNFPDRFSGHQFPNYSSELNVNALLLGDSALYLCASSLGPSGPTDTQYFGPGTRLTVL.

This clone has only a few counts. The chain has TRBV10-1 and TRBJ1-2, with a possible D match to TRBD1 (5 bases). Trimming took 0 bases from V and 8 from J, leaving 16 bases between them. Germline lookup yields CDR1 WNHNN and CDR2 SYGVQD (reference sequence). The CDR3 spans 15 residues. As DNA, the CDR3 is TGCGCCAGCAGTGAGTCTGCGACAGCTCTCGGAGGCTACACCTTC. Translated: CASSESATALGGYTF.

The V and J genes are TRBV5-1 and TRBJ1-1; 7 nucleotides agree with TRBD1. In germline, CDR1 is SGHRS, CDR2 YFSETQ. V lost 0 bases to trimming and J lost 1 base; unmatched junction nucleotides: 6. The CDR3 length is 16 residues. The CDR3, as DNA: TGCGCCAGCAGCTTGGCGTCGACAGGGTCGAACACTGAAGCTTTCTTT. It specifies CASSLASTGSNTEAFF. The full variable domain, in which reference TRBV5-1 and TRBJ1-1 provide the parts outside the CDR3, is KAGVTQTPRYLIKTRGQQVTLSCSPISGHRSVSWYQQTPGQGLQFLFEYFSETQRNKGNFPGRFSGRQFSNSRSEMNVSTLELGDSALYLCASSLASTGSNTEAFFGQGTRLTVV.

The CDR3 loop reads CASSPDRGPQHF. The CDR3 DNA is TGTGCCAGCAGTCCAGACAGGGGGCCCCAGCATTTT. The rearrangement joins TRBV6-2 or TRBV6-3 to TRBJ1-5; 8 nucleotides agree with TRBD1. This CDR3 spans 12 amino acids. Per germline, CDR1 MNHEY and CDR2 SVGEGT. The trim removed 5 bases at V and 9 bases at J, leaving 3 bases unmatched.

The gene calls are TRBV6-5 and TRBJ2-7; 7 bases are a match to TRBD1. The CDR3 runs 14 residues. J was trimmed by 4 bases and V by 8 bases; bases with no gene match: 11. CDR1 is MNHEY, CDR2 SVGAGI, per germline. CDR3 nucleotides: TGTGCCAGCGCCCCGGGGACAGTGATTTACGAGCAGTACGTC. Its protein product is CASAPGTVIYEQYV.